The rows below give T cell receptor beta chains drawn from one sample of a study of early T cells in non-severe SARS-CoV-2 infection. Using its own MiXCR run on the 5' RACE reads, TCRdb lists one record per CDR3 protein. The table shows tens of thousands of distinct CDR3 sequences, with under 10% occurring only once. Source material: whole blood. All receptors come from an adult who was a healthcare worker with PCR-confirmed SARS-CoV-2 infection or an uninfected control (not recorded which). CDR3s include the opening cysteine and the closing phenylalanine or tryptophan. A D gene is named only where the DNA matches it firmly. Rows may omit the clone size; those that give it use once, few, many or a size class.

CDR3 length,J gene,clone size,D gene,V gene,CDR3 protein,CDR3 DNA
14,TRBJ1-5,NA,NA,TRBV6-6,CASSYSSGSQPQHF,TGTGCCAGCAGTTACTCGTCTGGGAGTCAGCCCCAGCATTTT
17,TRBJ2-3,few,TRBD2,TRBV4-3,CASSQVGASGRSDTQYF,TGCGCCAGCAGCCAAGTTGGGGCTAGCGGGAGATCAGATACGCAGTATTTT
16,TRBJ1-6,NA,NA,TRBV11-2,CASSSPTPSYNSPLHF,TGTGCCAGCAGCTCCCCTACGCCCTCCTATAATTCACCCCTCCACTTT
15,TRBJ1-4,many,TRBD1,TRBV30,CAWRTTGQENEKLFF,TGTGCCTGGAGGACTACGGGACAGGAGAATGAAAAACTGTTTTTT
16,TRBJ2-3,few,TRBD1,TRBV11-2,CASSQRTGRSTDTQYF,TGTGCCAGCAGTCAAAGGACAGGGCGGAGCACAGATACGCAGTATTTT
19,TRBJ1-2,many,TRBD1,TRBV10-3,CAISESGGRGQARYYGYTF,TGTGCCATCAGTGAGTCGGGCGGTCGGGGACAGGCCCGATACTATGGCTACACCTTC
15,TRBJ1-2,many,TRBD1,TRBV7-9,CASSVGQGSTYGYTF,TGTGCCAGCAGCGTTGGACAGGGGAGTACCTATGGCTACACCTTC
13,TRBJ1-2,NA,NA,TRBV5-5,CASSLESGSGYTF,TGTGCCAGCAGCTTAGAAAGTGGCAGTGGCTACACCTTC
14,TRBJ2-1,few,TRBD2,TRBV6-2/TRBV6-3,CASSLTSGSREQFF,TGTGCCAGCAGTCTTACTAGCGGGAGCCGTGAGCAGTTCTTC
13,TRBJ2-4,NA,TRBD2,TRBV2,CASTGTNQNIQYF,TGTGCCAGCACCGGGACTAATCAAAACATTCAGTACTTC
14,TRBJ2-2,many,NA,TRBV11-1,CASSSTRQSGELFF,TGTGCCAGCAGCTCGACACGACAGTCCGGGGAGCTGTTTTTT
13,TRBJ1-5,few,NA,TRBV20-1,CSALRDADQPQHF,TGCAGTGCTCTCCGGGACGCCGATCAGCCCCAGCATTTT
13,TRBJ2-5,many,NA,TRBV18,CASSPTEGGTQYF,TGTGCCAGCTCACCAACAGAGGGGGGGACCCAGTACTTC
13,TRBJ2-3,few,TRBD2,TRBV18,CASSRGSGDTQYF,TGTGCCAGCTCACGCGGGAGTGGAGATACGCAGTATTTT
14,TRBJ2-7,few,TRBD1,TRBV9,CASSIGGDSYEQYF,TGTGCCAGCAGCATAGGGGGCGACTCCTACGAGCAGTACTTC
14,TRBJ1-1,many,TRBD1,TRBV25-1,CASSAYSTGGFAFF,TGTGCCAGCAGTGCCTACTCGACAGGGGGGTTCGCTTTCTTT
15,TRBJ2-5,many,NA,TRBV10-3,CAISESSAPQETQYF,TGTGCCATCAGTGAGTCTTCAGCTCCCCAAGAGACCCAGTACTTC
15,TRBJ1-4,few,TRBD1,TRBV27,CASRTYGTGHEKLFF,TGTGCCAGCAGAACTTATGGGACAGGGCATGAAAAACTGTTTTTT
12,TRBJ1-1,NA,NA,TRBV7-9,CASSPHGGEAFF,TGTGCCAGCAGCCCCCATGGGGGTGAAGCTTTCTTT
15,TRBJ1-1,many,TRBD1,TRBV11-2,CASSLATGGVTEAFF,TGTGCCAGCAGCTTAGCGACAGGGGGTGTCACTGAAGCTTTCTTT
15,TRBJ2-7,NA,TRBD1,TRBV27,CASSAYGTGHDEQYF,TGTGCCAGCAGTGCCTACGGGACAGGGCATGACGAGCAGTACTTC
14,TRBJ1-1,NA,NA,TRBV5-1,CASSFGREKTEAFF,TGCGCCAGCAGCTTCGGCAGGGAAAAGACTGAAGCTTTCTTT
15,TRBJ2-5,NA,NA,TRBV5-1,CASSLGGGFKETQYF,TGCGCCAGCAGCTTGGGGGGAGGATTCAAAGAGACCCAGTACTTC
13,TRBJ1-1,few,NA,TRBV7-3,CASSSARGTEAFF,TGTGCCAGCAGCTCCGCAAGGGGCACTGAAGCTTTCTTT
15,TRBJ2-1,NA,TRBD1,TRBV7-9,CASSHGQGAEDEQFF,TGTGCCAGCAGCCACGGACAGGGGGCTGAGGATGAGCAGTTCTTC
12,TRBJ2-7,many,NA,TRBV2,CASNQGWYEQYF,TGTGCCAGCAATCAGGGGTGGTACGAGCAGTACTTC
15,TRBJ2-5,few,NA,TRBV5-1,CASSLADRPGETQYF,TGCGCCAGCAGCTTGGCGGACCGTCCCGGGGAGACCCAGTACTTC
13,TRBJ1-2,many,NA,TRBV12-3/TRBV12-4,CASNGGSNYGYTF,TGTGCCAGCAATGGGGGCAGTAACTATGGCTACACCTTC
15,TRBJ2-1,many,NA,TRBV24-1,CATSRGIGLYNEQFF,TGTGCCACCAGTAGAGGAATAGGTTTATACAATGAGCAGTTCTTC
16,TRBJ2-3,many,TRBD2,TRBV9,CASSVGGSGMPDTQYF,TGTGCCAGCAGCGTAGGGGGTAGCGGGATGCCAGATACGCAGTATTTT
13,TRBJ2-3,many,TRBD1,TRBV24-1,CATGQVQTDTQYF,TGTGCCACCGGACAGGTACAGACAGATACGCAGTATTTT
14,TRBJ2-7,NA,NA,TRBV29-1,CSVEDLSGSSEQYF,TGCAGCGTTGAAGATCTGTCGGGTAGTAGCGAGCAGTACTTC
15,TRBJ2-1,few,TRBD2,TRBV14,CASSPSGSYLNEQFF,TGTGCCAGCAGCCCTAGCGGGAGCTATCTCAATGAGCAGTTCTTC
11,TRBJ1-4,NA,NA,TRBV12-3/TRBV12-4,CASSLSEELFF,TGTGCCAGCAGTTTATCGGAGGAACTGTTTTTT
14,TRBJ2-3,few,TRBD2,TRBV20-1,CSAWSGSRTDTQYF,TGCAGTGCTTGGAGCGGGAGTCGGACAGATACGCAGTATTTT
13,TRBJ1-2,many,NA,TRBV29-1,CSVGVVGERVDTF,TGCAGCGTTGGGGTGGTGGGGGAGAGAGTTGACACCTTC
12,TRBJ2-5,NA,NA,TRBV29-1,CSVRSGQETQYF,TGCAGCGTTCGAAGCGGCCAAGAGACCCAGTACTTC
17,TRBJ2-1,many,TRBD2,TRBV7-7,CASSFGLAGGEDNEQFF,TGTGCTAGCAGCTTTGGACTAGCGGGAGGGGAGGACAATGAGCAGTTCTTC
16,TRBJ2-1,NA,TRBD2,TRBV19,CASKRTSGAGYNEQFF,TGTGCCAGTAAGAGGACTAGCGGGGCGGGATACAATGAGCAGTTCTTC
16,TRBJ2-1,many,TRBD2,TRBV7-9,CASSYGLAGADHEQFF,TGTGCCAGCAGTTACGGCTTAGCGGGAGCTGATCATGAGCAGTTCTTC
19,TRBJ2-2,many,NA,TRBV3-1,CASSQVALGGTDNTGELFF,TGTGCCAGCAGCCAAGTTGCCCTAGGCGGGACAGACAACACCGGGGAGCTGTTTTTT
16,TRBJ2-7,NA,NA,TRBV7-2,CASSLAGAGVIYEQYF,TGTGCCAGCAGCTTAGCCGGGGCAGGGGTAATTTACGAGCAGTACTTC
14,TRBJ2-7,NA,TRBD2,TRBV29-1,CSVLTSGSSYEQYF,TGCAGCGTCTTGACTAGCGGTAGCTCCTACGAGCAGTACTTC
14,TRBJ2-7,NA,NA,TRBV27,CASSSIDFPYEQYF,TGTGCCAGCAGTTCCATTGACTTTCCCTACGAGCAGTACTTC
15,TRBJ2-1,many,TRBD2,TRBV3-1,CASSQFSGRRGEQFF,TGTGCCAGCAGCCAATTTAGCGGGAGGAGGGGTGAGCAGTTCTTC
13,TRBJ1-1,many,NA,TRBV7-9,CASRRGASTEAFF,TGTGCCAGCAGGAGGGGGGCGAGCACTGAAGCTTTCTTT
14,TRBJ2-3,few,TRBD1,TRBV20-1,CSARDSRGADTQYF,TGCAGTGCTCGGGACAGCCGAGGGGCAGATACGCAGTATTTT
16,TRBJ2-7,few,TRBD2,TRBV6-5,CASSYTGLAGGYEQYF,TGTGCCAGCAGTTACACGGGACTAGCGGGAGGCTACGAGCAGTACTTC
14,TRBJ2-7,many,NA,TRBV6-5,CASSYRADAGEQYF,TGTGCCAGCAGTTACCGGGCAGACGCAGGGGAGCAGTACTTC
16,TRBJ1-5,NA,TRBD1,TRBV7-2,CASSPRWTGEGQPQHF,TGTGCCAGCAGCCCGCGTTGGACAGGGGAAGGTCAGCCCCAGCATTTT
13,TRBJ1-6,many,NA,TRBV10-2,CASSPGYNSPLHF,TGCGCCAGCAGTCCGGGATATAATTCACCCCTCCACTTT
15,TRBJ2-6,many,NA,TRBV5-4,CASSSPGSGANVLTF,TGTGCCAGCAGCTCCCCCGGCTCTGGGGCCAACGTCCTGACTTTC
17,TRBJ2-1,many,TRBD2,TRBV7-2,CASSALGTSEPYNEQFF,TGTGCCAGCAGCGCGCTTGGGACTAGCGAACCCTACAATGAGCAGTTCTTC
13,TRBJ2-3,many,NA,TRBV7-2,CASSLETLDTQYF,TGTGCCAGCAGCTTAGAGACGTTAGATACGCAGTATTTT
16,TRBJ2-6,many,TRBD1,TRBV12-3/TRBV12-4,CASRRDRDSGANVLTF,TGTGCCAGCAGGCGGGACAGGGATTCCGGGGCCAACGTCCTGACTTTC
14,TRBJ2-5,NA,TRBD1,TRBV7-2,CASSFDRDQEAQYF,TGTGCCAGCAGCTTCGACAGGGACCAAGAGGCCCAGTACTTC
10,TRBJ2-7,few,NA,TRBV29-1,CSAVGSEQYF,TGCAGTGCAGTCGGATCGGAGCAGTACTTC
14,TRBJ2-1,NA,NA,TRBV7-2,CASSLAVAYNEQFF,TGTGCCAGCAGCTTAGCTGTCGCCTACAATGAGCAGTTCTTC
14,TRBJ2-1,many,NA,TRBV28,CASIRDSSYNEQFF,TGTGCCAGCATTAGGGATAGCTCCTACAATGAGCAGTTCTTC